This T cell receptor beta chain was captured in a study of T cells after posttransplantation cyclophosphamide. Data came from immunoSEQ multiplex PCR; TCRdb stores just in-frame clones and leaves some out. In the table there are roughly 32,000 clones, 75% to 95% of which are singletons. Remarks on this clone: Its antigen remains unidentified.

The study's findings and limits: Tissue-infiltrating T cells from skin or gut overlapped little with blood T cells.

This CDR3 region has 13 residues. Germline V gene lookup returns CDR1 MNHNS and CDR2 SASEGT. Trimming removed 10 bases at V and 7 bases at J, with 17 bases between. Cells defined as naive were viable CD3+CD4+ or CD3+CD8+ and CCR7+CD45RA+CD45RO-CD95-CD27+CD28+. Sequences were obtained from naive CD4+ T cells sorted from PBMCs. This rearrangement joins TRBV6-1 to TRBJ1-5; tentative D call: TRBD1 (6 bases). This receptor was obtained from a woman aged 60-75 years in good health, CMV-negative, and a related stem cell transplant donor. The CDR3, as DNA: TGTGCCATCAACAGGGTCTACGGACAGCCCCAGCATTTT. It translates to CAINRVYGQPQHF.